Each of the 28 T cell receptor beta chains below was sequenced from the same sample in a study of OX40 agonist ivuxolimab in advanced cancers. Some clones are missing from TCRdb's copy, which holds only in-frame ones; the method was immunoSEQ multiplex PCR. Among some 49,000 clones listed, 85% were seen once. The sequencing used CD4+ or CD8+ T cells sorted from blood, collected in a trial of the OX40 agonist ivuxolimab. The receptor source for this set is an adult with an advanced solid tumor such as melanoma, head and neck, liver or kidney cancer.

The rearrangement joins TRBV9 to TRBJ2-3; 10 bases map to TRBD2. The junction had 6 bases not matched to a gene; V was cut back by 4 bases and J by 4 bases. The CDR3 loop spans 15 amino acids. Germline loops: CDR1 SGDLS, CDR2 YYNGEE. The CDR3 region has the DNA TGTGCCAGCAGCCTCCTAGCGGGGGCCGCAGATACGCAGTATTTT. It yields the protein CASSLLAGAADTQYF.

The rearrangement uses TRBV7-2 and TRBJ2-1; no clear D. The CDR3 sequence is 11 residues long. Trimming removed 4 bases from V and 5 bases from J, with 3 bases in between. CDR1 is SGHTA, CDR2 FQGNSA, per germline. CDR3: CASSSDNEQFF. CDR3 bases: TGTGCCAGCAGCTCGGACAATGAGCAGTTCTTC. Based on the CDR3 plus reference TRBV7-2 and TRBJ2-1, the full variable domain is GAGVSQSPSNKVTEKGKDVELRCDPISGHTALYWYRQSLGQGLEFLIYFQGNSAPDKSGLPSDRFSAERTGGSVSTLTIQRTQQEDSAVYLCASSSDNEQFFGPGTRLTVL.

The V call is TRBV7-6, the J call TRBJ2-1; the D gene is possibly TRBD1 (6 bases). The CDR3 extends over 14 amino acids. The V and J ends lost 5 bases and 6 bases respectively, with 14 bases between them. CDR1 is SGHVS, CDR2 FNYEAQ, per germline. The CDR3, as DNA: TGTGCCAGCAGCCTGGACAGCCTTGGCAATGAGCAGTTCTTC. This encodes CASSLDSLGNEQFF. Full variable domain (missing parts from reference TRBV7-6 and TRBJ2-1): GAGVSQSPRYKVTKRGQDVALRCDPISGHVSLYWYRQALGQGPEFLTYFNYEAQQDKSGLPNDRFSAERPEGSISTLTIQRTEQRDSAMYRCASSLDSLGNEQFFGPGTRLTVL.

This clone was seen repeatedly, ten times or more. The V call is TRBV7-9, the J call TRBJ1-3, with D possibly TRBD1 on 5 matching bases. CDR1 and CDR2 from the germline V gene are SEHNR and FQNEAQ (reference sequence). This CDR3 contains 14 residues. The germline V and J ends were trimmed by 5 bases and 4 bases, with 12 bases remaining between them. The CDR3 DNA is TGTGCCAGCAGCCCGAGGGGCCGGGGAAACACCATATATTTT. This encodes CASSPRGRGNTIYF. The complete variable domain, with remaining parts taken from reference TRBV7-9 and TRBJ1-3, reads DTGVSQNPRHKITKRGQNVTFRCDPISEHNRLYWYRQTLGQGPEFLTYFQNEAQLEKSRLLSDRFSAERPKGSFSTLEIQRTEQGDSAMYLCASSPRGRGNTIYFGEGSWLTVV.

The rearrangement links TRBV10-3 to TRBJ1-3; a possible D gene is TRBD1 (5 bases). Germline V CDR1 and CDR2: ENHRY, SYGVKD. The V and J ends lost 11 bases and 0 bases respectively, with 14 bases between them. The CDR3 consists of 14 residues. The CDR3 is CAADAGLSGNTIYF. CDR3 nucleotide sequence: TGTGCCGCCGACGCAGGGCTCTCTGGAAACACCATATATTTT.

V is TRBV11-3 and J is TRBJ2-2; no reliable D call. The CDR3 contains 13 residues. Per the germline V gene, CDR1 is SGHNT and CDR2 is YENEEA. The ends were cut back, 9 bases at V and 0 bases at J, with 8 bases in the middle. The CDR3 reads CASGLANTGELFF. The DNA for the CDR3 is TGTGCCAGTGGTCTCGCGAACACCGGGGAGCTGTTTTTT.

This chain connects TRBV7-9 to TRBJ1-1; possibly TRBD1 for D (5 bases). The CDR3 runs 12 residues. From germline, CDR1 is SEHNR and CDR2 FQNEAQ (reference sequence). The V end lost 3 bases, the J end lost 10 bases, and 12 bases lay between the germline ends. The CDR3 here is CASSLGQIAAFF. DNA of the CDR3: TGTGCCAGCAGCTTGGGGCAGATAGCAGCTTTCTTT.

The rearrangement links TRBV5-1 to TRBJ2-1, with D tentatively TRBD2 (6 bases). CDR3 size: 14 residues. Germline V CDR1 and CDR2: SGHRS, YFSETQ. V was pared by 0 bases and J by 4 bases, with 8 bases between. CDR3 DNA sequence: TGCGCCAGCAGCTTGGTGGGGGGTTACAATGAGCAGTTCTTC. This sequence encodes CASSLVGGYNEQFF. Based on the CDR3 plus reference TRBV5-1 and TRBJ2-1, the full variable domain is KAGVTQTPRYLIKTRGQQVTLSCSPISGHRSVSWYQQTPGQGLQFLFEYFSETQRNKGNFPGRFSGRQFSNSRSEMNVSTLELGDSALYLCASSLVGGYNEQFFGPGTRLTVL.

This clone was picked up one time. The chain carries TRBV25-1 and TRBJ1-2; D unresolved. Germline CDR1 and CDR2: MGHDK and SYGVNS. CDR3 size: 15 residues. Trimming cost V 6 bases and J 4 bases, with 18 bases left between them. The CDR3 loop reads CASSASEEYIYGYTF. CDR3 DNA sequence: TGTGCCAGCAGCGCTTCAGAAGAGTACATCTATGGCTACACCTTC.

V and J are TRBV14 and TRBJ2-1; D unresolved. The CDR3 is made up of 13 amino acids. Trimming took off 1 base at V and 5 bases at J, with 6 bases between the two ends. Per the germline V gene, CDR1 is SGHDN and CDR2 is FVKESK. The CDR3 reads CASSQGTNNEQFF. The CDR3 nucleotides are TGTGCCAGCAGCCAAGGGACGAACAATGAGCAGTTCTTC.

The V call is TRBV7-9, the J call TRBJ2-3, with 8 bases identical to TRBD1. V dropped 5 bases and J dropped 0; count of bases not matched to a gene: 13. Looked up from germline, CDR1 is SEHNR and CDR2 is FQNEAQ (reference sequence). The CDR3 length is 18 residues. The CDR3 DNA reads as TGTGCCAGCAGCCCAGGGGGCTCCGGACAGGGTAGCACAGATACGCAGTATTTT. Translated, it gives CASSPGGSGQGSTDTQYF.

This chain connects TRBV4-3 to TRBJ1-6, with TRBD1 matching over 7 bases. The CDR3 covers 15 residues. V shed 0 bases, J shed 10 bases, and the junction held 6 bases outside the gene matches. The germline gives CDR1 LGHNA, CDR2 YSLEER. Written as DNA, the CDR3 is TGCGCCAGCAGCCAAGATCGACAGGGTATATCACCCCTCCACTTT. Encoded protein: CASSQDRQGISPLHF.

V is TRBV19 and J is TRBJ1-4; D unresolved. V was pared by 0 bases and J by 10 bases, with 15 bases between. Germline V CDR1 and CDR2: LNHDA, SQIVND (reference sequence). The CDR3 is 15 amino acids. The chain's CDR3 is CASSIDTGFVGKLFF. The CDR3 nucleotides read TGTGCCAGTAGTATAGATACGGGCTTCGTAGGAAAACTGTTTTTT.

The chain recombines TRBV9 with TRBJ2-1, with D unresolved. With 0 bases removed from V and 6 bases from J, the gap between germline ends came to 7 bases. CDR1 and CDR2 from the germline V gene are SGDLS and YYNGEE. The CDR3 is 13 residues long. CDR3 residues: CASSVVGRNEQFF. In nucleotides, the CDR3 is TGTGCCAGCAGCGTAGTTGGCCGCAATGAGCAGTTCTTC.

The chain joins TRBV9 to TRBJ1-2; TRBD1 aligns across 7 bases. The J segment lost 6 bases and the V segment lost 3 bases, leaving 8 bases of the junction unmatched. CDR3 size: 14 residues. Germline CDR1 reads SGDLS; CDR2 reads YYNGEE. The CDR3 coding sequence is TGTGCCAGCAGCGAGACAGGGATGAGGCATGGCTACACCTTC. It encodes CASSETGMRHGYTF.

The chain recombines TRBV5-1 with TRBJ2-7; 8 bases are shared with TRBD1. V shed 3 bases and J 0 bases; nucleotides not matched to a gene: 8. CDR3 length: 16 residues. Germline V gives CDR1 SGHRS, CDR2 YFSETQ. CDR3 region: CASSYLRTGSSYEQYF. For the CDR3, the DNA is TGCGCCAGCAGCTACCTCAGGACAGGGAGCTCCTACGAGCAGTACTTC.

The chain couples TRBV4-3 to TRBJ2-2, with unresolved D. CDR1 is LGHNA and CDR2 is YSLEER in the germline V gene. This CDR3 is built from 16 residues. Trimming took 0 bases from V and 1 from J, leaving 9 bases between them. The CDR3 DNA reads as TGCGCCAGCAGCCAAGAGACGGATGTGAACACCGGGGAGCTGTTTTTT. Amino acid sequence: CASSQETDVNTGELFF.

In its sample, this clone was seen once. J is TRBJ1-1 and V is TRBV5-6; the D gene is possibly TRBD1 (5 bases). The CDR3 contains 16 residues. Trimming took off 3 bases at V and 2 bases at J, with 17 bases between the two ends. Germline V gene data show CDR1 as SGHDT and CDR2 as YYEEEE. The CDR3 nucleotides read TGTGCCAGCAGCTGGGCGGGACCAGACCAAAACACTGAAGCTTTCTTT. Its protein is CASSWAGPDQNTEAFF.

V usage is TRBV27 and J usage is TRBJ2-7, with D unresolved. Germline CDR1 and CDR2: MNHEY and SMNVEV (reference sequence). This CDR3 contains 13 residues. Between the trimmed V and J ends, which lost 3 bases and 5 bases, there was a span of 11 bases. The DNA of the CDR3 is TGTGCCAGCAGTTTTACGGGTTTAGACGAGCAGTACTTC. Amino acids: CASSFTGLDEQYF.

The chain carries TRBV4-1 and TRBJ2-1; 8 nucleotides match TRBD1. The V segment lost 0 bases and the J segment 7 bases; nucleotides outside the gene matches: 8. Germline loops: CDR1 MGHRA, CDR2 YSYEKL. The CDR3 loop spans 16 amino acids. The CDR3 loop reads CASSQDGQGAENEQFF. The CDR3 nucleotides are TGCGCCAGCAGCCAAGATGGGCAGGGGGCCGAAAATGAGCAGTTCTTC.

This clone came up a few times. V gene TRBV7-6 combines with J gene TRBJ1-2; D unresolved. Trimming took 5 bases from V and 1 from J, leaving 14 bases between them. CDR3 size: 15 residues. CDR1 SGHVS and CDR2 FNYEAQ come from the germline V gene. CDR3 nucleotide sequence: TGTGCCAGCAGCCCTCTCTTATCGGTTAACTATGGCTACACCTTC. This sequence encodes CASSPLLSVNYGYTF.

The J gene is TRBJ2-4, the V gene TRBV28; D ambiguous. CDR1 is MDHEN and CDR2 is SYDVKM in the germline V gene. The CDR3 consists of 14 residues. The germline V and J ends were trimmed by 3 bases and 3 bases, with 9 bases remaining between them. In DNA form, the CDR3 reads TGTGCCAGCAGTTTGGGCGAGGTCAAAAACATTCAGTACTTC. Translation: CASSLGEVKNIQYF.

This clone is a singleton in its sample. The sample contains more than one DNA sequence encoding this CDR3. The chain joins TRBV7-6 to TRBJ1-6; 9 positions match TRBD1. This CDR3 is 15 amino acids long. V shed 5 bases, J shed 5 bases, and the junction held 4 bases outside the gene matches. Germline V gives CDR1 SGHVS, CDR2 FNYEAQ. For the CDR3, the DNA is TGTGCCAGCAGCGAATGGACAGGGGATAATTCACCCCTCCACTTT. Protein: CASSEWTGDNSPLHF.

The chain employs TRBV10-3 and TRBJ2-1; D remains ambiguous. Germline loops: CDR1 ENHRY, CDR2 SYGVKD. Deletions cut 0 bases from V and 5 bases from J, with 11 bases between. This CDR3 is 15 amino acids long. CDR3 sequence: CAISESVWVDNEQFF. In DNA, the CDR3 is TGTGCCATCAGTGAGTCGGTGTGGGTAGACAATGAGCAGTTCTTC.

V is TRBV19 and J is TRBJ1-2; D ambiguous. V lost 3 bases, J lost 6 bases, and 14 bases lay in between. Germline assignment: CDR1 LNHDA and CDR2 SQIVND (reference sequence). The CDR3 is 14 residues long. CDR3 coding DNA: TGTGCCAGTAGTATGTGGGGAAGCGGTGATGGCTACACCTTC. Protein: CASSMWGSGDGYTF. The variable domain in full, with the rest retrieved from reference TRBV19 and TRBJ1-2, is DGGITQSPKYLFRKEGQNVTLSCEQNLNHDAMYWYRQDPGQGLRLIYYSQIVNDFQKGDIAEGYSVSREKKESFPLTVTSAQKNPTAFYLCASSMWGSGDGYTFGSGTRLTVV.

This clone was counted only a few times. The V call is TRBV6-5, the J call TRBJ2-2; no firm D call. Trimming cost V 3 bases and J 6 bases, with 5 bases left between them. CDR1 is MNHEY and CDR2 is SVGAGI in the germline V gene. This CDR3 is built from 12 residues. The CDR3 spells CASSYGSGELFF. DNA of the CDR3: TGTGCCAGCAGTTATGGTTCCGGGGAGCTGTTTTTT.

The V and J genes are TRBV10-3 and TRBJ2-1; D may be TRBD2 (5 bases). The CDR3 covers 11 residues. Germline-derived CDR1 and CDR2 are ENHRY and SYGVKD. V was pared by 8 bases and J by 12 bases, with 14 bases between. The CDR3 bases are TGTGCCATCCTCTCGGGAACAGTGCAGTTCTTC. This gives the protein CAILSGTVQFF.

V gene TRBV27 combines with J gene TRBJ1-5, with unresolved D. CDR1 and CDR2 (germline): MNHEY, SMNVEV (reference sequence). The CDR3 extends over 15 amino acids. The ends were cut back, 4 bases at V and 1 base at J, with 11 bases in the middle. The CDR3 region has the DNA TGTGCCAGCAGTTCCGCCGAACGAAGCAATCAGCCCCAGCATTTT. Amino acids: CASSSAERSNQPQHF.